The entry below describes one T cell receptor beta chain. The antigen remains unidentified. The CDR3 sequence is 14 residues long. Trimming removed 4 bases from V and 8 bases from J, with 15 bases in between. CDR1 SGHNT and CDR2 YENEEA come from the germline V gene. This sample was taken from a study of cytomegalovirus exposure and HLA in healthy donors. Amplification used 60 Vbeta primers and 13 Jbeta primers. Produced via immunoSEQ multiplex PCR; TCRdb's table is partial and in-frame only. In the table there are 150,000 or so clones, approximately 84% of which are singletons. Study-wide points: Reports showed the classifier diagnosing cytomegalovirus status with high specificity and sensitivity. Of the V segments, some could not be distinguished, including TRBV6-2 and TRBV6-3, and were excluded. The authors reported that TCR beta sequences could predict HLA-A and HLA-B alleles. These predictions were accurate for most subjects in the first cohort. Apparent HLA restriction characterized most CMV-associated TCR beta chains in a later analysis.

The sample comprised PBMCs. The chain has TRBV11-3 and TRBJ2-4; perhaps TRBD1 as D (6 bases). This clonotype was obtained from a woman aged 45-65 years in good health and CMV-seropositive. The DNA for the CDR3 is TGTGCCAGCAGCTCCCGGGGCAGGGGAGACATTCAGTACTTC. Its translation: CASSSRGRGDIQYF. Full variable domain (missing parts from reference TRBV11-3 and TRBJ2-4): EAGVVQSPRYKIIEKKQPVAFWCNPISGHNTLYWYLQNLGQGPELLIRYENEEAVDDSQLPKDRFSAERLKGVDSTLKIQPAELGDSAVYLCASSSRGRGDIQYFGAGTRLSVL.